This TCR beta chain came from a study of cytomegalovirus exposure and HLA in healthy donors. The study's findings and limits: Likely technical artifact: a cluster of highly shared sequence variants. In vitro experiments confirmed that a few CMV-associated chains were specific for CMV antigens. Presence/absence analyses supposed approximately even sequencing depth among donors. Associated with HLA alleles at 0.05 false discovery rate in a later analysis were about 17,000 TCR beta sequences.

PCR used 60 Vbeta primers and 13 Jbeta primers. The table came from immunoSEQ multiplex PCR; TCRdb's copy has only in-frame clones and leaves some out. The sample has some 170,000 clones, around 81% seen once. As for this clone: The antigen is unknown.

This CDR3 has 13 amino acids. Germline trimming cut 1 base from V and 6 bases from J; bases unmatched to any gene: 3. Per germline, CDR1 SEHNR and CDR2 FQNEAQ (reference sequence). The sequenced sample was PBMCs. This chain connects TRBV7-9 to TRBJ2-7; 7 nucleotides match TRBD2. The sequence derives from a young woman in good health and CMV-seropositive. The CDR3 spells CASSLGRGGEQYF. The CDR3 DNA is TGTGCCAGCAGCTTAGGGCGCGGGGGCGAGCAGTACTTC.